A selection of T cell receptor beta chains follows, all from one sample in a study of blood T cell repertoires in COVID-19. Produced via immunoSEQ multiplex PCR; TCRdb's table is partial and in-frame only. The sample holds 80,000 or so clones, more than 65% seen once. The sequenced material came from peripheral blood. The receptors stem from a man of 80 years or more with acute or convalescent COVID-19. CDR3s include the opening cysteine and the closing phenylalanine or tryptophan. The D gene is left open where the match is weak. Size is stated for part of the rows, as once, few or many counts, or as a class when the clone is expanded.

v_call	d_call	clone_size	j_call	cdr3_aa	cdr3_nt
TRBV6-6	.	.	TRBJ1-6	CASSYDPGLNSPLHF	TGTGCCAGCAGTTACGATCCAGGCCTTAATTCACCCCTCCACTTT
TRBV7-3	TRBD1	.	TRBJ2-2	CASSTQGQGGTGELFF	TGTGCCAGCAGCACACAAGGACAGGGTGGGACCGGGGAGCTGTTTTTT
TRBV5-8	TRBD1	once	TRBJ2-7	CASSLQGEVALYEQYF	TGTGCCAGCAGCCTACAGGGGGAAGTAGCCCTCTACGAGCAGTACTTC
TRBV7-2	.	.	TRBJ1-4	CASSLESAATNEKLFF	TGTGCCAGCAGCTTAGAAAGTGCAGCAACTAATGAAAAACTGTTTTTT
TRBV18	.	.	TRBJ1-1	CASSPLPRNTEAFF	TGTGCCAGCTCACCACTACCGAGGAACACTGAAGCTTTCTTT
TRBV13	.	once	TRBJ2-7	CASSHRTERSEQYF	TGTGCCAGCAGCCATCGGACAGAGCGATCCGAGCAGTACTTC
TRBV19	.	once	TRBJ1-4	CASSIGTLGNNEKLFF	TGTGCCAGTAGTATAGGGACCCTCGGGAATAATGAAAAACTGTTTTTT
TRBV11-1	TRBD2	.	TRBJ2-5	CASSSSGGLKTQYF	TGTGCCAGCAGCTCTAGCGGGGGCCTGAAGACCCAGTACTTC
TRBV7-9	.	.	TRBJ1-1	CASSLTVYTEAFF	TGTGCCAGCAGCTTGACAGTTTACACTGAAGCTTTCTTT
TRBV5-1	TRBD1	.	TRBJ2-2	CASSGQGVAGELFF	TGCGCCAGCAGCGGACAGGGGGTCGCCGGGGAGCTGTTTTTT
TRBV2	TRBD1	medium-sized	TRBJ1-1	CASRDGTVEAFF	TGTGCCAGCAGGGACGGGACAGTTGAAGCTTTCTTT
TRBV5-4	.	.	TRBJ1-6	CASSLDRANSPLHF	TGTGCCAGCAGCTTGGACAGGGCAAATTCACCCCTCCACTTT
TRBV7-8	.	.	TRBJ1-3	CASSPLRNTIYF	TGTGCCAGCAGCCCCCTTAGAAACACCATATATTTT
TRBV5-1	.	few	TRBJ1-2	CASSLEGQRNYGYTF	TGCGCCAGCAGCTTGGAAGGACAGCGGAACTATGGCTACACCTTC
TRBV2	.	once	TRBJ1-1	CASSFGGQANTEAFF	TGTGCCAGCAGCTTTGGGGGACAAGCGAACACTGAAGCTTTCTTT
TRBV27	.	.	TRBJ2-1	CASRHFRNEQFF	TGTGCCAGCAGGCACTTTCGGAATGAGCAGTTCTTC
TRBV19	.	.	TRBJ2-7	CASSIGLAITYEQYF	TGTGCCAGTAGTATAGGGCTAGCAATCACTTACGAGCAGTACTTC
TRBV19	TRBD1	.	TRBJ1-1	CASMGVTGRITEAFF	TGTGCCAGTATGGGGGTGACAGGGCGTATTACTGAAGCTTTCTTT
TRBV10-2	.	once	TRBJ2-2	CASSESSGGTGELFF	TGCGCCAGCAGTGAGTCTTCCGGGGGTACCGGGGAGCTGTTTTTT
TRBV5-6	TRBD1	.	TRBJ2-1	CASSVDRGRGEQFF	TGTGCCAGCAGCGTGGACAGGGGGCGCGGTGAGCAGTTCTTC
TRBV4-2	.	.	TRBJ1-2	CASSQESGGSGHGYTF	TGTGCCAGCAGCCAAGAATCGGGGGGATCTGGGCATGGCTACACCTTC
TRBV9	.	.	TRBJ2-3	CASSIPPGEDTQYF	TGTGCCAGCAGCATCCCCCCCGGGGAGGATACGCAGTATTTT
TRBV23-1	.	.	TRBJ2-1	CASSPTPGVGYNEQFF	TGCGCCAGCAGTCCAACTCCGGGGGTTGGATACAATGAGCAGTTCTTC
TRBV24-1	.	.	TRBJ2-1	CATSETTGPGHNEQFF	TGTGCCACCAGTGAGACCACAGGGCCCGGGCACAATGAGCAGTTCTTC
TRBV2	.	.	TRBJ1-5	CASSALTSTSAQPQHF	TGTGCCAGCAGTGCTTTGACGTCAACCAGCGCTCAGCCCCAGCATTTT
TRBV6-6	.	.	TRBJ1-1	CASNNDRLNTEAFF	TGTGCCAGCAACAACGACAGACTGAACACTGAAGCTTTCTTT
TRBV9	.	.	TRBJ2-5	CASSVVGQRQETQYF	TGTGCCAGCAGCGTAGTCGGACAGAGACAAGAGACCCAGTACTTC
TRBV2	TRBD1	.	TRBJ2-2	CASSLGTGASTGELFF	TGTGCCAGCAGTCTTGGGACAGGGGCGAGCACCGGGGAGCTGTTTTTT
TRBV5-1	TRBD1	.	TRBJ2-2	CASSYGTGGGELFF	TGCGCCAGCAGCTACGGGACAGGGGGCGGGGAGCTGTTTTTT
TRBV27	.	.	TRBJ1-3	CASSLGQRNTIYF	TGTGCCAGCAGTTTAGGACAGAGAAACACCATATATTTT
TRBV19	TRBD1	.	TRBJ1-4	CASSYGGQGNEKLFF	TGTGCCAGTAGTTATGGGGGACAGGGGAATGAAAAACTGTTTTTT
TRBV30	.	few	TRBJ1-2	CAWSRGSGGYTF	TGTGCCTGGAGTAGGGGGTCAGGTGGCTACACCTTC
TRBV19	.	.	TRBJ1-4	CASSSGIRQWEKLFF	TGTGCCAGTTCTAGCGGGATCAGACAGTGGGAAAAACTGTTTTTT
TRBV4-2	TRBD1	.	TRBJ2-3	CASSQDRNRGQGTDTQYF	TGTGCCAGCAGCCAAGATAGAAACAGGGGGCAAGGCACAGATACGCAGTATTTT
TRBV19	.	.	TRBJ1-4	CASSIVGPGEKLFF	TGTGCCAGTAGTATCGTTGGGCCCGGCGAAAAACTGTTTTTT
TRBV10-3	TRBD1	few	TRBJ2-1	CAISDGTAESYNEQFF	TGTGCCATCAGTGACGGGACAGCGGAGTCCTACAATGAGCAGTTCTTC